Below, 12 T cell receptor beta chains from the same sample are listed, as sequenced in a study of identifying expanded T cells in peripheral blood. This table comes from immunoSEQ multiplex PCR, and its TCRdb copy is limited to in-frame clones, with some not included. Seen here are some 78,000 clones, around 90% observed once, and the top ten hold around 17%. The sample comprised blood. These receptor sequences come from a person aged 18-69 years in good health.

A single count supports this clone. J is TRBJ2-6 and V is TRBV14; no firm D call. V was trimmed by 8 bases and J by 0 bases, leaving 5 bases between them. This CDR3 contains 13 residues. Looked up from germline, CDR1 is SGHDN and CDR2 is FVKESK. This chain's CDR3 is CASSPSGANVLTF. CDR3 DNA: TGTGCCAGCTCGCCCTCTGGGGCCAACGTCCTGACTTTC.

Here the CDR3 reads CASSADRVPSYEQYF. The CDR3 DNA reads TGTGCCAGCAGTGCGGACAGGGTGCCCTCCTACGAGCAGTACTTC. V gene TRBV6-1 combines with J gene TRBJ2-7; the match to TRBD1 covers 8 bases. Germline V gene data show CDR1 as MNHNS and CDR2 as SASEGT. This CDR3 is built from 15 residues. Trimming took 4 bases from V and 0 from J; bases not matched to a gene: 5.

This rearrangement joins TRBV4-2 to TRBJ2-4; 8 bases line up with TRBD1. Germline V gene data show CDR1 as LGHNA and CDR2 as YNFKEQ. There are 18 residues in the CDR3. V was pared by 0 bases and J by 1 base, with 8 bases of the junction left unmatched. In DNA, the CDR3 is TGTGCCAGCAGCCAAGAGTTGGCAGGGGGCAGGGCCAAAAACATTCAGTACTTC. It is translated as CASSQELAGGRAKNIQYF.

CDR3 sequence (DNA): TGTGCCAGCAGTTTCAGGGAGGGGGACACCGGGGAGCTGTTTTTT. Translated, it gives CASSFREGDTGELFF. The chain is built from TRBV2 and TRBJ2-2; TRBD2 is a possible D gene (7 bases). V was clipped by 5 bases and J by 3 bases, with 13 bases between them. This CDR3 has 15 amino acids. Germline V CDR1 and CDR2: SNHLY, FYNNEI.

CDR3 bases: TGTGCCAGCAGGGGGGGACGGACGACTAATGAAAAACTGTTTTTT. Translated: CASRGGRTTNEKLFF. The V and J genes are TRBV7-2 and TRBJ1-4; possibly TRBD1 for D (5 bases). Trimming took 6 bases from V and 2 from J, leaving 13 bases between them. Germline assignment: CDR1 SGHTA and CDR2 FQGNSA. The CDR3 is made up of 15 amino acids. Complete variable domain (other parts from reference TRBV7-2 and TRBJ1-4): GAGVSQSPSNKVTEKGKDVELRCDPISGHTALYWYRQSLGQGLEFLIYFQGNSAPDKSGLPSDRFSAERTGGSVSTLTIQRTQQEDSAVYLCASRGGRTTNEKLFFGSGTQLSVL.

This chain connects TRBV4-3 to TRBJ2-7, with a tentative D call TRBD2 (5 bases). V was trimmed by 1 base and J by 3 bases, leaving 10 bases between them. Looked up from germline, CDR1 is LGHNA and CDR2 is YSLEER. The CDR3 is 14 residues long. CDR3: CASSQARGLYEQYF. CDR3 nucleotides: TGCGCCAGCAGCCAAGCTCGGGGTCTCTACGAGCAGTACTTC.

The chain combines TRBV19 with TRBJ2-1; no clear D gene. V lost 0 bases and J 5 bases, leaving 14 bases between the germline ends. Germline-derived CDR1 and CDR2 are LNHDA and SQIVND (reference sequence). This CDR3 spans 16 amino acids. CDR3 in amino acids: CASSIDRLVKDNEQFF. In nucleotides, the CDR3 is TGTGCCAGTAGTATAGATCGTTTGGTTAAGGACAATGAGCAGTTCTTC.

This clone was seen once. V is TRBV7-8 and J is TRBJ2-1, with D perhaps TRBD1 or TRBD2 (5 bases each). CDR3 length equals 14 residues. The germline gives CDR1 SGHVS, CDR2 FQNEAQ. V shed 5 bases and J shed 7 bases, with 15 bases lying between them. The DNA for the CDR3 is TGTGCCAGCAGCAGAAGGGACCGCAAGAATGAGCAGTTCTTC. This encodes CASSRRDRKNEQFF.

This clone has only a few counts. This chain connects TRBV5-4 to TRBJ2-3; D uncertain. The germline CDR1 and CDR2 sequences are SGHNT and YYREEE (reference sequence). Trimming cost V 7 bases and J 2 bases, with 14 bases left between them. The CDR3 runs to 14 residues. The CDR3 loop is CASRVRSITDTQYF. In DNA form, the CDR3 reads TGTGCCAGCCGAGTTAGAAGCATCACAGATACGCAGTATTTT. Full variable domain (missing parts from reference TRBV5-4 and TRBJ2-3): ETGVTQSPTHLIKTRGQQVTLRCSSQSGHNTVSWYQQALGQGPQFIFQYYREEENGRGNFPPRFSGLQFPNYSSELNVNALELDDSALYLCASRVRSITDTQYFGPGTRLTVL.

The chain uses TRBV4-1 and TRBJ1-1, with D unclear. The germline V gene has CDR1 MGHRA and CDR2 YSYEKL. V was pared by 0 bases and J by 8 bases, with 10 bases between. This CDR3 spans 13 amino acids. The CDR3 spells CASSQDKWAEAFF. As DNA, the CDR3 is TGCGCCAGCAGCCAAGATAAGTGGGCAGAAGCTTTCTTT.

The chain couples TRBV5-1 to TRBJ2-5; D unclear. The germline CDR1 and CDR2 sequences are SGHRS and YFSETQ. The germline V and J ends were trimmed by 3 bases and 5 bases, with 20 bases remaining between them. The CDR3 spans 16 residues. CDR3 coding DNA: TGCGCCAGCAGCTCACTCGTGGGTGCGACGGGCGAGACCCAGTACTTC. It specifies CASSSLVGATGETQYF.

The chain has TRBV5-1 and TRBJ1-1; D not certain. The CDR3 contains 15 residues. Trimming stripped 1 base from V and 1 base from J, with 11 bases between. In germline, CDR1 is SGHRS, CDR2 YFSETQ. CDR3 in DNA: TGCGCCAGCAGCTTGACGGAGGGCAGGAACACTGAAGCTTTCTTT. Translating gives CASSLTEGRNTEAFF.